Presented here are 32 T cell receptor beta chains from one specimen sequenced in a study of T cells after yellow fever vaccination. Each CDR3 protein gets one entry after TCRdb re-called the 5' RACE reads with MiXCR. This sample has 300,000 or so distinct CDR3 sequences, with around 7% found just once. The specimen comprised PBMCs, sampled more than 40 days after the first yellow fever vaccination. The source is a man between 18 and 35 years old who received the YFV17D yellow fever vaccine.

This clonotype was seen many times. V is TRBV7-8 and J is TRBJ1-5; a possible D gene is TRBD1 (5 bases). This CDR3 comprises 16 residues. Trimming cost V 1 base and J 3 bases, with 13 bases left between them. Germline V lookup: CDR1 SGHVS, CDR2 FQNEAQ. This CDR3 reads CASSLVTGVFNQPQHF. The CDR3, as DNA: TGTGCCAGCAGCTTAGTTACGGGGGTATTCAATCAGCCCCAGCATTTT.

This clonotype was counted at least ten times. The J gene is TRBJ2-5, the V gene TRBV5-1; 7 bases align to TRBD1. The trim removed 3 bases at V and 5 bases at J, leaving 7 bases unmatched. The CDR3 runs to 14 residues. Germline V CDR1 and CDR2: SGHRS, YFSETQ. The CDR3 coding sequence is TGCGCCAGCAGCTCGCCAGGGGGTGACGAGACCCAGTACTTC. Amino acids: CASSSPGGDETQYF. Using reference TRBV5-1 and TRBJ2-5 for the parts outside the CDR3, the full variable domain is KAGVTQTPRYLIKTRGQQVTLSCSPISGHRSVSWYQQTPGQGLQFLFEYFSETQRNKGNFPGRFSGRQFSNSRSEMNVSTLELGDSALYLCASSSPGGDETQYFGPGTRLLVL.

The chain carries TRBV19 and TRBJ2-7, with TRBD1 as a possible D gene (6 bases). With 1 base removed from V and 2 bases from J, the gap between germline ends came to 12 bases. This CDR3 has 15 amino acids. Per the germline V gene, CDR1 is LNHDA and CDR2 is SQIVND (reference sequence). DNA of the CDR3: TGTGCCAGTAGTATAGCCCTGGGACAAGCCTACGAGCAGTACTTC. Residues: CASSIALGQAYEQYF.

V is TRBV5-8 and J is TRBJ2-7; tentative D call: TRBD2 (5 bases). Between the trimmed V and J ends, which lost 2 bases and 0 bases, there was a span of 12 bases. The CDR3 runs to 15 residues. CDR1 is SGHTS and CDR2 is YDEGEE in the germline V gene. The CDR3 protein is CASSFGDGNSYEQYV. CDR3 DNA sequence: TGTGCCAGCAGCTTTGGCGACGGGAACTCCTACGAGCAGTACGTC.

This clonotype was found many times. V gene TRBV20-1 combines with J gene TRBJ2-7, with D possibly matching TRBD1 (5 bases). With 3 bases removed from V and 6 bases from J, the gap between germline ends came to 15 bases. This CDR3 contains 13 residues. CDR1 is DFQATT and CDR2 is SNEGSKA in the germline V gene (reference sequence). This CDR3 reads CSASPSRGSEQYV. The CDR3 nucleotides are TGCAGTGCTAGCCCCTCTAGGGGCTCCGAGCAGTACGTC.

The chain recombines TRBV4-3 with TRBJ2-5; D is perhaps TRBD2 (5 bases). This CDR3 region has 16 residues. In germline, CDR1 is LGHNA, CDR2 YSLEER. V was shortened by 0 bases and J by 4 bases, with 15 bases between the two germline ends. As DNA, the CDR3 is TGCGCCAGCAGCCAAGAGCTTTCGACCCGGGGAGAGACCCAGTACTTC. It encodes CASSQELSTRGETQYF.

This clonotype turned up a few times. This chain connects TRBV24-1 to TRBJ1-1, with D perhaps TRBD1 (5 bases). The CDR3 runs to 12 residues. Germline CDR1 reads KGHDR; CDR2 reads SFDVKD. V lost 4 bases and J 4 bases, leaving 6 bases between the germline ends. CDR3: CATSDGTTEAFF. CDR3 sequence (DNA): TGTGCCACCAGTGACGGGACCACTGAAGCTTTCTTT.

J is TRBJ1-5 and V is TRBV18; D remains unclear. CDR1 KGHSH and CDR2 LQKENI come from the germline V gene. V gave up 5 bases and J gave up 7 bases, with 12 bases separating them. This CDR3 region has 13 residues. The CDR3 reads CASSDDKDQPQHF. The CDR3 DNA sequence: TGTGCCAGCTCAGACGACAAGGACCAGCCCCAGCATTTT.

The sample holds many counts of this clonotype. V usage is TRBV7-2 and J usage is TRBJ1-1; no clear D gene. V lost 5 bases and J 1 base, leaving 8 bases between the germline ends. The germline V gene encodes CDR1 SGHTA and CDR2 FQGNSA. The CDR3 is made up of 13 amino acids. Here the CDR3 reads CASSQGKNTEAFF. CDR3 coding DNA: TGTGCCAGCAGCCAAGGAAAGAACACTGAAGCTTTCTTT.

A single count supports this clonotype. The chain carries TRBV5-1 and TRBJ2-3; TRBD1 might be the D (5 bases). Trimming stripped 0 bases from V and 0 bases from J, with 20 bases between. Germline V gene data show CDR1 as SGHRS and CDR2 as YFSETQ. The CDR3 loop spans 19 amino acids. The chain's CDR3 is CASSLAFGRAYPSTDTQYF. The CDR3 DNA sequence: TGCGCCAGCAGCTTGGCGTTCGGCAGGGCATACCCTAGCACAGATACGCAGTATTTT.

This clonotype was recorded at least ten times. The V call is TRBV4-2, the J call TRBJ1-5; no firm D call. The CDR3 covers 15 residues. Germline V CDR1 and CDR2: LGHNA, YNFKEQ. V lost 1 base, J lost 0 bases, and 7 bases lay in between. DNA for the CDR3: TGTGCCAGCAGCCAAGGAAGCGATAGCAATCAGCCCCAGCATTTT. Amino acids: CASSQGSDSNQPQHF.

The rearrangement links TRBV5-4 to TRBJ2-4; D is undetermined. The germline V and J ends were trimmed by 4 bases and 2 bases, with 7 bases remaining between them. CDR1 is SGHNT and CDR2 is YYREEE in the germline V gene (reference sequence). CDR3 size: 13 residues. This chain's CDR3 is CASSAGTKNIQYF. The CDR3 nucleotides read TGTGCCAGCAGCGCTGGGACCAAAAACATTCAGTACTTC.

This clonotype was counted ten times or more. The chain is built from TRBV6-1 and TRBJ2-1; D gene uncertain. Germline V gene sequence: CDR1 MNHNS, CDR2 SASEGT. The CDR3 length is 16 residues. Between the trimmed V and J ends, which lost 6 bases and 0 bases, there was a span of 15 bases. The CDR3 here is CASSPERLSSYNEQFF. CDR3 nucleotide sequence: TGTGCCAGCAGCCCCGAGCGCCTCAGCTCCTACAATGAGCAGTTCTTC.

The chain uses TRBV5-1 and TRBJ2-7, with 7 bases aligning to TRBD1. Looked up from germline, CDR1 is SGHRS and CDR2 is YFSETQ. Losses at the gene ends were 4 bases for V and 6 bases for J; bases not matched to a gene: 13. This CDR3 is 15 amino acids long. The CDR3 protein is CASSAHLGQSGEQYF. The CDR3 DNA sequence: TGCGCCAGCAGCGCCCACTTGGGACAGTCCGGCGAGCAGTACTTC. The full variable domain, its missing parts supplied by reference TRBV5-1 and TRBJ2-7, is KAGVTQTPRYLIKTRGQQVTLSCSPISGHRSVSWYQQTPGQGLQFLFEYFSETQRNKGNFPGRFSGRQFSNSRSEMNVSTLELGDSALYLCASSAHLGQSGEQYFGPGTRLTVT.

J is TRBJ2-1 and V is TRBV6-5, with 8 bases lining up with TRBD1. Germline CDR1 reads MNHEY; CDR2 reads SVGAGI. The J segment lost 7 bases and the V segment lost 4 bases, leaving 6 bases of the junction unmatched. The CDR3 extends over 14 amino acids. The CDR3 nucleotides are TGTGCCAGCAGTTCACCCTGGGACAGGAATGAGCAGTTCTTC. Translated: CASSSPWDRNEQFF.

The table lists this clonotype with a count of one. The chain employs TRBV20-1 and TRBJ2-3; D possibly corresponds to TRBD1 (6 bases). V lost 6 bases and J lost 2, with 12 bases in between. The CDR3 totals 13 residues. CDR1 is DFQATT and CDR2 is SNEGSKA in the germline V gene (reference sequence). The CDR3 here is CSADSGHTDTQYF. The CDR3 DNA sequence: TGCAGTGCCGATTCGGGACACACAGATACGCAGTATTTT.

V and J are TRBV3-1 and TRBJ1-2; D call uncertain. The CDR3 has 17 residues. Trimming stripped 4 bases from V and 4 bases from J, with 22 bases between. Germline V gene lookup returns CDR1 LGHDT and CDR2 YNNKEL (reference sequence). The CDR3 DNA sequence: TGTGCCAGCAGCCCCCCCCGAAGCGGGGTTTTACGCTATGGCTACACCTTC. It yields the protein CASSPPRSGVLRYGYTF. The whole variable domain, filled in from reference TRBV3-1 and TRBJ1-2, reads DTAVSQTPKYLVTQMGNDKSIKCEQNLGHDTMYWYKQDSKKFLKIMFSYNNKELIINETVPNRFSPKSPDKAHLNLHINSLELGDSAVYFCASSPPRSGVLRYGYTFGSGTRLTVV.

There are many counts of this clonotype. V gene TRBV5-1 combines with J gene TRBJ2-1; D is perhaps TRBD2 (5 bases). The germline V gene has CDR1 SGHRS and CDR2 YFSETQ. This CDR3 comprises 15 residues. Deletions cut 4 bases from V and 0 bases from J, with 11 bases between. The CDR3 here is CASSEGPSSYNEQFF. The CDR3 DNA sequence: TGCGCCAGCAGCGAGGGCCCAAGCTCCTACAATGAGCAGTTCTTC. Filled out from reference TRBV5-1 and TRBJ2-1, the complete variable domain reads KAGVTQTPRYLIKTRGQQVTLSCSPISGHRSVSWYQQTPGQGLQFLFEYFSETQRNKGNFPGRFSGRQFSNSRSEMNVSTLELGDSALYLCASSEGPSSYNEQFFGPGTRLTVL.

This clonotype came up many times. This sequence joins TRBV18 and TRBJ2-7; D is undetermined. Trimming stripped 2 bases from V and 2 bases from J, with 7 bases between. The CDR3 has 13 residues. Germline V CDR1 and CDR2: KGHSH, LQKENI. This chain's CDR3 is CASSPSRAYEQYF. For the CDR3, the DNA is TGTGCCAGCTCACCAAGCAGAGCCTACGAGCAGTACTTC.

This clonotype occurred many times. The chain combines TRBV29-1 with TRBJ2-1; 12 bases are a match to TRBD1. Germline V CDR1 and CDR2: SQVTM, ANQGSEA. Losses at the gene ends were 0 bases for V and 8 bases for J; bases not matched to a gene: 8. The CDR3 contains 16 residues. The CDR3 region is CSVEESGTGGRDEQFF. The CDR3 nucleotides read TGCAGCGTTGAAGAATCCGGGACAGGGGGCCGGGATGAGCAGTTCTTC.

The rearrangement uses TRBV4-2 and TRBJ2-3, with 15 nucleotides matching TRBD2. Germline CDR1 and CDR2: LGHNA and YNFKEQ. Unmatched junction bases numbered 10, after V lost 3 bases and J lost 6 bases. This CDR3 spans 18 amino acids. The CDR3 region has the DNA TGTGCCAGCAGCCAGGGGACTAGCGGGGGGACTTCGGAGGATACGCAGTATTTT. Its translation: CASSQGTSGGTSEDTQYF.

This clonotype has more than one count but fewer than ten. The rearrangement joins TRBV10-3 to TRBJ2-5, with D uncertain. The CDR3 loop spans 12 amino acids. V was cut by 6 bases and J by 2 bases, with 7 bases left in between. Germline lookup yields CDR1 ENHRY and CDR2 SYGVKD. The CDR3 DNA is TGTGCCATCAGGGCACATCAAGAGACCCAGTACTTC. As protein: CAIRAHQETQYF.

At least ten counts were recorded for this clonotype. CDR3 in amino acids: CASSAAGGNTGELFF. The CDR3 DNA reads as TGTGCCAGCAGTGCCGCCGGGGGGAACACCGGGGAGCTGTTTTTT. V usage is TRBV12-3 or TRBV12-4 and J usage is TRBJ2-2; D is possibly TRBD2 (6 bases). Trimming took 5 bases from V and 1 from J, leaving 11 bases between them. This CDR3 spans 15 amino acids.

This clonotype was seen more than once but under ten times. The V gene is TRBV19, the J gene TRBJ2-2; D ambiguous. V lost 2 bases to trimming and J lost 1 base, with 8 bases between them. The CDR3 contains 15 residues. Germline CDR1 reads LNHDA; CDR2 reads SQIVND (reference sequence). Written as DNA, the CDR3 is TGTGCCAGTAGTATATTCGCAGTGAACACCGGGGAGCTGTTTTTT. Translating gives CASSIFAVNTGELFF.

At least ten counts were recorded for this clonotype. This chain uses TRBV28 with TRBJ2-1; no clear D gene. The V end lost 3 bases, the J end lost 6 bases, and 12 bases lay between the germline ends. The length of the CDR3 is 14 residues. Germline V gene lookup returns CDR1 MDHEN and CDR2 SYDVKM. CDR3 nucleotide sequence: TGTGCCAGCAGTTTTTCCCCTCCCGGCAATGAGCAGTTCTTC. This encodes CASSFSPPGNEQFF. The whole variable domain, filled in from reference TRBV28 and TRBJ2-1, reads DVKVTQSSRYLVKRTGEKVFLECVQDMDHENMFWYRQDPGLGLRLIYFSYDVKMKEKGDIPEGYSVSREKKERFSLILESASTNQTSMYLCASSFSPPGNEQFFGPGTRLTVL.

This clonotype appeared many times. The chain links TRBV7-2 to TRBJ2-4; D might be TRBD1 or TRBD2, each matching 5 bases. The V gene's germline CDR1 is SGHTA and CDR2 FQGNSA. This CDR3 has 17 amino acids. Trimming took 1 base from V and 2 from J, leaving 15 bases between them. CDR3 in amino acids: CASSLEFPGSTKNIQYF. The CDR3 DNA is TGTGCCAGCAGCTTAGAATTTCCAGGGAGTACCAAAAACATTCAGTACTTC.

This clonotype was picked up a small number of times. The chain combines TRBV24-1 with TRBJ1-1, with 8 bases lining up with TRBD1. The V segment lost 3 bases and the J segment 4 bases; nucleotides outside the gene matches: 3. The CDR3 covers 14 residues. Germline V gene lookup returns CDR1 KGHDR and CDR2 SFDVKD. The CDR3 sequence is CATSDPDRATEAFF. In DNA form, the CDR3 reads TGTGCCACCAGTGATCCGGACAGGGCCACTGAAGCTTTCTTT.

This clonotype was seen only a few times. The J gene is TRBJ1-2, the V gene TRBV2; no definite D call. V was shortened by 1 base and J by 3 bases, with 18 bases between the two germline ends. The CDR3 is 17 residues long. Germline assignment: CDR1 SNHLY and CDR2 FYNNEI. CDR3 region: CASSEGEGTYMDYGYTF. CDR3 coding DNA: TGTGCCAGCAGTGAAGGGGAGGGAACCTATATGGACTATGGCTACACCTTC.

This clonotype was recorded many times. This rearrangement joins TRBV28 to TRBJ2-1; no definite D call. The CDR3 has 15 amino acids. In germline, CDR1 is MDHEN, CDR2 SYDVKM. V dropped 6 bases and J dropped 0 bases, with 12 bases sitting between them. Written as DNA, the CDR3 is TGTGCCAGCAGAAGTCAGACGAGCTCCTACAATGAGCAGTTCTTC. Amino acid sequence: CASRSQTSSYNEQFF.

There are a few counts of this clonotype. The J gene is TRBJ1-2, the V gene TRBV3-1; weak D call: TRBD1 (6 bases). Between the trimmed V and J ends, which lost 1 base and 4 bases, there was a span of 13 bases. This CDR3 has 15 amino acids. Germline lookup yields CDR1 LGHDT and CDR2 YNNKEL (reference sequence). This CDR3 reads CASSQGGGASYGYTF. The CDR3 DNA reads TGTGCCAGCAGCCAAGGGGGGGGCGCATCCTATGGCTACACCTTC.

This clonotype has more than one count but fewer than ten. The rearrangement uses TRBV7-8 and TRBJ2-5, with D uncertain. Germline loops: CDR1 SGHVS, CDR2 FQNEAQ. The CDR3 consists of 16 residues. The ends were cut back, 3 bases at V and 4 bases at J, with 18 bases in the middle. The CDR3 region has the DNA TGTGCCAGCAGCTTGACCCAGGATCGATTTGGAGAGACCCAGTACTTC. This translates into CASSLTQDRFGETQYF. Full variable domain (rest looked up from reference TRBV7-8 and TRBJ2-5): GAGVSQSPRYKVAKRGQDVALRCDPISGHVSLFWYQQALGQGPEFLTYFQNEAQLDKSGLPSDRFFAERPEGSVSTLKIQRTQQEDSAVYLCASSLTQDRFGETQYFGPGTRLLVL.

This clonotype has more than one count but fewer than ten. The chain employs TRBV15 and TRBJ2-3; the D is unclear. Between the trimmed V and J ends, which lost 4 bases and 2 bases, there was a span of 13 bases. CDR1 is LNHNV and CDR2 is YYDKDF in the germline V gene (reference sequence). This CDR3 comprises 15 residues. This CDR3 is CATSTPLTHTDTQYF. CDR3 DNA: TGTGCCACCAGCACACCTTTGACGCACACAGATACGCAGTATTTT.